These 16 T cell receptor beta chains originate from one sample sequenced in a study of Graves' ophthalmopathy and Graves' hyperthyroidism. Amplification targeted the TCR beta CDR3 regions, with RNA transcripts as the source material. HTBI primers were used in a first-round RT-PCR, which preceded a second-round multiplex PCR. TCRdb redid the calling of the multiplex PCR reads with MiXCR, one entry per CDR3 protein. Of over a million distinct CDR3 sequences listed, about 35% are singletons. Specimen: peripheral blood or thyroid tissue (not recorded which). The receptors here all came from an adult man with Graves' hyperthyroidism.

The chain recombines TRBV11-2 with TRBJ2-6; the match to TRBD2 covers 8 bases. The CDR3 covers 17 residues. CDR1 and CDR2 (germline): SGHAT, FQNNGV. The V segment lost 4 bases and the J segment 3 bases; nucleotides outside the gene matches: 8. In nucleotides, the CDR3 is TGTGCCAGCAGCTCCGGGGGGGGGGGCAGTGGGGCCAACGTCCTGACTTTC. This codes for CASSSGGGGSGANVLTF.

Here the CDR3 DNA reads TGTGCCAGCAGTTTGGGAAAGGGCCCTCCTGGGGCCAACGTCCTGACTTTC. Translated: CASSLGKGPPGANVLTF. The gene calls are TRBV27 and TRBJ2-6, with D unresolved. This CDR3 has 17 residues. V was cut by 3 bases and J by 2 bases, with 14 bases left in between. Germline V gene lookup returns CDR1 MNHEY and CDR2 SMNVEV (reference sequence).

The chain links TRBV7-6 to TRBJ1-3; D might be TRBD1 (5 bases). Germline-derived CDR1 and CDR2 are SGHVS and FNYEAQ. The CDR3 has 14 residues. V lost 5 bases and J 8 bases, leaving 16 bases between the germline ends. The CDR3 DNA reads as TGTGCCAGCAGCATAGGACCTCGAGGGGACACCATATATTTT. Protein: CASSIGPRGDTIYF.

The V and J genes are TRBV15 and TRBJ1-4; weak D call: TRBD1 (5 bases). Germline assignment: CDR1 LNHNV and CDR2 YYDKDF (reference sequence). The V gene lost 3 bases and the J gene lost 6 bases, with 14 bases spanning the gap. The CDR3 is 15 amino acids. DNA for the CDR3: TGTGCCACCAGCAGTTATCGACAGTGGGATGAAAAACTGTTTTTT. Residues: CATSSYRQWDEKLFF.

The V and J genes are TRBV2 and TRBJ2-7; 9 bases line up with TRBD1. The ends lost 5 bases at V and 2 bases at J; junction bases unmatched: 7. The CDR3 extends over 15 amino acids. Germline loops: CDR1 SNHLY, CDR2 FYNNEI. The CDR3 region is CASSFGTGIAYEQYF. CDR3 DNA: TGTGCCAGCAGTTTCGGGACAGGGATAGCCTACGAGCAGTACTTC.

Ten or more counts support this clonotype. CDR3 nucleotide sequence: TGCAGTGCTTCCGGGACAGAAAGCTCCTACGAGCAGTACTTC. As protein: CSASGTESSYEQYF. This chain links TRBV20-1 with TRBJ2-7; 7 bases align to TRBD1. CDR1 and CDR2 from the germline V gene are DFQATT and SNEGSKA (reference sequence). After removal of 5 bases from V and 0 bases from J, the junction contained 7 bases not matched to a gene. CDR3 length equals 14 residues.

This clonotype was detected only a few times. The V and J genes are TRBV6-5 and TRBJ1-4, with D perhaps TRBD1 (5 bases). This CDR3 region has 13 residues. Germline V gene lookup returns CDR1 MNHEY and CDR2 SVGAGI. V lost 2 bases, J lost 15 bases, and 16 bases lay in between. The CDR3 region has the DNA TGTGCCAGCAGTTACGGGGAACAGGCCCCTATGTTTTTT. Protein sequence: CASSYGEQAPMFF.

This sequence joins TRBV15 and TRBJ1-4, with a possible D match to TRBD1 (5 bases). Germline V gene data show CDR1 as LNHNV and CDR2 as YYDKDF (reference sequence). This CDR3 has 15 amino acids. V was cut by 0 bases and J by 6 bases, with 11 bases left in between. DNA of the CDR3: TGTGCCACCAGCAGAGATGGGGGAGGGGATGAAAAACTGTTTTTT. Its protein is CATSRDGGGDEKLFF.

This rearrangement joins TRBV12-3 or TRBV12-4 to TRBJ2-2; 9 bases are a match to TRBD2. The CDR3 spans 19 residues. The junction had 10 bases not matched to a gene; V was cut back by 2 bases and J by 0 bases. The CDR3 nucleotides are TGTGCCAGCAGTTTATACGCTAGCGGGACAAGCACGAACACCGGGGAGCTGTTTTTT. It yields the protein CASSLYASGTSTNTGELFF.

This sequence joins TRBV7-9 and TRBJ1-2; 7 bases match TRBD1. Germline CDR1 SEHNR, CDR2 FQNEAQ (reference sequence). After removal of 5 bases from V and 7 bases from J, the junction contained 4 bases not matched to a gene. The CDR3 extends over 12 amino acids. For the CDR3, the DNA is TGTGCCAGCAGCCCTAGGGGGCTTGGCTACACCTTC. Translation: CASSPRGLGYTF.

This clonotype was recorded at least ten times. The chain combines TRBV2 with TRBJ2-2, with D unresolved. This CDR3 region has 15 residues. Germline loops: CDR1 SNHLY, CDR2 FYNNEI. Trimming removed 2 bases at V and 5 bases at J, with 12 bases between. The CDR3 DNA follows: TGTGCCAGCAGTGAACGGCGGCCCAGGACCGGGGAGCTGTTTTTT. This translates into CASSERRPRTGELFF. Full variable domain (rest looked up from reference TRBV2 and TRBJ2-2): EPEVTQTPSHQVTQMGQEVILRCVPISNHLYFYWYRQILGQKVEFLVSFYNNEISEKSEIFDDQFSVERPDGSNFTLKIRSTKLEDSAMYFCASSERRPRTGELFFGEGSRLTVL.

This clonotype has a handful of counts. The chain employs TRBV11-2 and TRBJ1-1; no definite D call. This CDR3 region has 13 residues. Germline values: CDR1 SGHAT, CDR2 FQNNGV. The V gene lost 5 bases and the J gene lost 4 bases, with 11 bases spanning the gap. The CDR3 here is CASSLPTFTEAFF. The CDR3 DNA follows: TGTGCCAGCAGCCTCCCGACCTTCACTGAAGCTTTCTTT. Full variable domain (rest looked up from reference TRBV11-2 and TRBJ1-1): EAGVAQSPRYKIIEKRQSVAFWCNPISGHATLYWYQQILGQGPKLLIQFQNNGVVDDSQLPKDRFSAERLKGVDSTLKIQPAKLEDSAVYLCASSLPTFTEAFFGQGTRLTVV.

The chain combines TRBV29-1 with TRBJ1-3, with D unresolved. Per the germline V gene, CDR1 is SQVTM and CDR2 is ANQGSEA. The CDR3 sequence is 15 residues long. Trimming removed 4 bases from V and 3 bases from J, with 16 bases in between. The CDR3 loop reads CSVAGNIEFGNTIYF. Written as DNA, the CDR3 is TGCAGCGTTGCAGGAAATATTGAGTTTGGAAACACCATATATTTT.

This clonotype occurred many times. The chain combines TRBV20-1 with TRBJ2-6; D may correspond to TRBD1 or TRBD2 (6 bases each). The CDR3 extends over 15 amino acids. The germline V and J ends were trimmed by 0 bases and 6 bases, with 12 bases remaining between them. CDR1 and CDR2 (germline): DFQATT, SNEGSKA (reference sequence). As DNA, the CDR3 is TGCAGTGCTAGAGATCTGGAGGGGGTGGCCAACGTCCTGACTTTC. This translates into CSARDLEGVANVLTF.

This clonotype was detected ten times or more. It may be a read error: a sequence one base away is much more abundant. The chain links TRBV7-6 to TRBJ2-2; no clear D gene. Germline V gives CDR1 SGHVS, CDR2 FNYEAQ. The CDR3 length is 11 residues. Trimming removed 5 bases at V and 7 bases at J, with 5 bases between. For the CDR3, the DNA is TGTGCCAGCAGCCCCATCGGGGAGCTGTTTTTT. It codes for CASSPIGELFF.

The rearrangement links TRBV10-2 to TRBJ2-7, with D perhaps TRBD1 (5 bases). Trimming stripped 6 bases from V and 0 bases from J, with 15 bases between. Germline V lookup: CDR1 WSHSY, CDR2 SAAADI. The CDR3 consists of 15 residues. CDR3 coding DNA: TGCGCCAGCAGAGTTGGGTCGGACATCTCCTACGAGCAGTACTTC. This gives the protein CASRVGSDISYEQYF.